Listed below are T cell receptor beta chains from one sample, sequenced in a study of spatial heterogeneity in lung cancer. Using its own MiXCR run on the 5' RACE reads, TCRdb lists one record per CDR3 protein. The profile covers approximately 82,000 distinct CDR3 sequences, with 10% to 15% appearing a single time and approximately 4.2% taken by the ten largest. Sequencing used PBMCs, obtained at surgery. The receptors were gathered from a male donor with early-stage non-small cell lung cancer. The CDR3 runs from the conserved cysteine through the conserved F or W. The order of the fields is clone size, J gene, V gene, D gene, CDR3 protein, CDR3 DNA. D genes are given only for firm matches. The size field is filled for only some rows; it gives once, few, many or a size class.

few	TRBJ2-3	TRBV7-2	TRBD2	CASSARLAGGYTQYF	TGTGCCAGCAGCGCCCGACTAGCGGGGGGATATACGCAGTATTTT
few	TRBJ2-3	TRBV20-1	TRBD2	CSAREEAGWSDTQYF	TGCAGTGCTAGAGAAGAAGCGGGGTGGTCAGATACGCAGTATTTT
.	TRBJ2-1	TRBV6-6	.	CASSYPGITYNEQFF	TGTGCCAGCAGTTACCCGGGGATTACCTACAATGAGCAGTTCTTC
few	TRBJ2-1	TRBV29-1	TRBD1	CSVERDRALTHNEQFF	TGCAGCGTTGAAAGGGACAGGGCCCTAACCCACAATGAGCAGTTCTTC
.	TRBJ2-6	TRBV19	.	CASSRPPESNVLTF	TGTGCCAGTAGTAGACCCCCGGAGAGCAACGTCCTGACTTTC
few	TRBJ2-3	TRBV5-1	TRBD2	CASSLRLAELTDTQYF	TGCGCCAGCAGCTTGAGACTAGCGGAGCTCACAGATACGCAGTATTTT
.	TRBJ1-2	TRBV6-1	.	CASSDSFLLGYYGYTF	TGTGCCAGCAGTGACAGTTTCCTTCTAGGATACTATGGCTACACCTTC
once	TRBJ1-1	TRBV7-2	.	CASTLRRQNTEAFF	TGTGCCAGCACCCTTAGAAGACAGAACACTGAAGCTTTCTTT
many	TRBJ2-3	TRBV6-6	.	CASSHVEDTQYF	TGTGCCAGCAGCCACGTAGAGGATACGCAGTATTTT
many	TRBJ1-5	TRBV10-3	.	CATAGARGNQPQHF	TGTGCCACCGCGGGGGCGCGCGGCAATCAGCCCCAGCATTTT
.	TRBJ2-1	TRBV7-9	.	CATDRGVNEQFF	TGTGCCACGGATAGGGGGGTCAATGAGCAGTTCTTC
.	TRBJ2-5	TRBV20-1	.	CSALAVVLAGETQYF	TGCAGTGCCCTCGCCGTCGTACTAGCAGGAGAGACCCAGTACTTC
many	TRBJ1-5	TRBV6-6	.	CASTTQGSNQPQHF	TGTGCCAGCACTACACAGGGAAGCAATCAGCCCCAGCATTTT
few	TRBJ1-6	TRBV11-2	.	CASSQGPDSPLHF	TGTGCCAGCAGTCAGGGGCCCGATTCACCCCTCCACTTT
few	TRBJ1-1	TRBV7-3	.	CASSSAWSTEAFF	TGTGCCAGCAGCTCCGCGTGGAGCACTGAAGCTTTCTTT
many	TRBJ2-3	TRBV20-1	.	CSARGARVDTQYF	TGCAGTGCTAGAGGTGCCAGGGTGGATACGCAGTATTTT
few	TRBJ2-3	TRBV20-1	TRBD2	CSANPAGGQDTQYF	TGCAGTGCTAACCCGGCGGGGGGGCAAGATACGCAGTATTTT
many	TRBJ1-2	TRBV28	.	CASSLGNYGYTF	TGTGCCAGCAGTTTGGGCAACTATGGCTACACCTTC
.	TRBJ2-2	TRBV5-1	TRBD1	CASTRTGEETGELFF	TGCGCCAGCACCAGGACAGGGGAAGAAACCGGGGAGCTGTTTTTT
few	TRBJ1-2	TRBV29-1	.	CSVDLTDGYTF	TGCAGCGTTGATCTTACCGATGGCTACACCTTC
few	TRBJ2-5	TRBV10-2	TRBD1	CASHRDRDIKETQYF	TGCGCCAGCCACCGGGACAGGGATATTAAAGAGACCCAGTACTTC
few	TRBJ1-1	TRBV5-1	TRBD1	CASSNRQGSNTEAFF	TGCGCCAGCAGCAATCGACAGGGATCAAACACTGAAGCTTTCTTT